What follows describes a single T cell receptor (beta chain). TCRdb's table, derived via immunoSEQ multiplex PCR, lists solely in-frame clones and lacks some. The data show 25,000 to 30,000 clones, around nine tenths seen once. This record comes from a study of T cells in localized non-small cell lung cancer. The V end lost 5 bases, the J end lost 1 base, and 10 bases lay between the germline ends. Germline CDR1 and CDR2: SGHTA and FQGNSA. There are 14 residues in the CDR3. The receptor was derived from a woman aged 18-50 years with stage I lung adenocarcinoma. The chain combines TRBV7-2 with TRBJ2-3; no firm D call. Sequences were derived from peripheral blood, sampled before any cancer treatment. This chain's CDR3 is CASSPPTRTDTQYF. As DNA, the CDR3 is TGTGCCAGCAGCCCGCCAACGCGCACAGATACGCAGTATTTT.